Shown below are 28 T cell receptor beta chains from a single sample sequenced in a study of OX40 agonist ivuxolimab in advanced cancers. TCRdb's copy holds only in-frame clones and misses some; the assay was immunoSEQ multiplex PCR. This sample has under 150,000 clones, with just over 90% found just once. The sample was CD4+ or CD8+ T cells sorted from blood, taken in a trial of the OX40 agonist ivuxolimab. The receptor set was obtained from an adult with an advanced solid tumor such as melanoma, head and neck, liver or kidney cancer.

This clone was recorded once. The V gene is TRBV30, the J gene TRBJ2-3; D remains unclear. V was pared by 1 base and J by 5 bases, with 7 bases between. CDR3 length equals 12 residues. Germline values: CDR1 GTSNPN, CDR2 SVGIG (reference sequence). CDR3 sequence (DNA): TGTGCCTGGAGTGATGACGGAGATACGCAGTATTTT. It specifies CAWSDDGDTQYF.

V gene TRBV6-5 combines with J gene TRBJ1-5; D call uncertain. Trimming cost V 0 bases and J 2 bases, with 5 bases left between them. Germline lookup yields CDR1 MNHEY and CDR2 SVGAGI. The CDR3 is made up of 14 amino acids. CDR3 residues: CASSYSLGNQPQHF. CDR3 DNA sequence: TGTGCCAGCAGTTACTCGCTGGGCAATCAGCCCCAGCATTTT.

The rearrangement joins TRBV7-2 to TRBJ2-3; D uncertain. This CDR3 spans 15 amino acids. The V end lost 1 base, the J end lost 5 bases, and 13 bases lay between the germline ends. The germline CDR1 and CDR2 sequences are SGHTA and FQGNSA. CDR3 region: CASSLVAGLGDTQYF. The CDR3 DNA sequence: TGTGCCAGCAGCTTAGTCGCTGGATTAGGAGATACGCAGTATTTT.

The V and J genes are TRBV9 and TRBJ2-2; D remains unclear. Germline lookup yields CDR1 SGDLS and CDR2 YYNGEE. This CDR3 comprises 14 residues. Deletions cut 1 base from V and 4 bases from J, with 8 bases between. The CDR3 loop reads CASSVRGGTGELFF. The CDR3 DNA is TGTGCCAGCAGCGTAAGAGGCGGCACCGGGGAGCTGTTTTTT.

This clone showed up just once. The chain combines TRBV19 with TRBJ1-1, with D perhaps TRBD1 (5 bases). CDR3 length equals 16 residues. Germline V CDR1 and CDR2: LNHDA, SQIVND (reference sequence). The V end was cut by 8 bases, the J end by 3 bases, with 22 bases between. This CDR3 reads CASGRELGLSHTEAFF. The CDR3, as DNA: TGTGCCAGTGGGAGGGAGCTGGGACTGAGCCACACTGAAGCTTTCTTT.

The J gene is TRBJ1-4, the V gene TRBV14, with D unclear. Germline V lookup: CDR1 SGHDN, CDR2 FVKESK. The CDR3 covers 15 residues. V was trimmed by 2 bases and J by 4 bases, leaving 11 bases between them. The CDR3 is CASSQNANVNEKLFF. The CDR3 DNA sequence: TGTGCCAGCAGCCAAAACGCGAATGTTAATGAAAAACTGTTTTTT.

The V call is TRBV5-1, the J call TRBJ2-3; D perhaps matches TRBD1 (5 bases). Germline V gene data show CDR1 as SGHRS and CDR2 as YFSETQ. The CDR3 is made up of 14 amino acids. Trimming took 2 bases from V and 4 from J, leaving 11 bases between them. For the CDR3, the DNA is TGCGCCAGCAGCTTTCTAGGGGCTGCAGATACGCAGTATTTT. It encodes CASSFLGAADTQYF.

The chain is built from TRBV6-5 and TRBJ2-3; TRBD1 matches at 11 bases. Trimming cost V 8 bases and J 6 bases; bases outside gene matches: 4. In germline, CDR1 is MNHEY, CDR2 SVGAGI. The CDR3 extends over 13 amino acids. CDR3 nucleotide sequence: TGTGCCAGCGGGAGGGACAGGGGGGATACGCAGTATTTT. This translates into CASGRDRGDTQYF.

The V and J genes are TRBV6-5 and TRBJ2-5; maybe TRBD2 (5 bases). V was cut by 6 bases and J by 4 bases, with 12 bases left in between. There are 13 residues in the CDR3. Germline V lookup: CDR1 MNHEY, CDR2 SVGAGI. The CDR3 DNA reads as TGTGCCAGCAGCCCCCGGGAACCAGAGACCCAGTACTTC. Translating gives CASSPREPETQYF.

This clone was found once. At one end the junction does not follow the germline gene, possibly because of a read error. The chain combines TRBV5-4 with TRBJ1-5, with D uncertain. Germline V gene data show CDR1 as SGHNT and CDR2 as YYREEE (reference sequence). The CDR3 is 13 residues long. The DNA for the CDR3 is TGCGCCAGCAGCCAAGATCTATCGCAGCCCCAGCATTTT. The encoded protein is CASSQDLSQPQHF.

The chain combines TRBV15 with TRBJ2-3, with D unclear. Germline V CDR1 and CDR2: LNHNV, YYDKDF (reference sequence). There are 13 residues in the CDR3. Trimming took 9 bases from V and 2 from J, leaving 12 bases between them. The CDR3 protein is CATSGPNTDTQYF. The CDR3 DNA sequence: TGTGCCACTTCCGGGCCCAACACAGATACGCAGTATTTT. The full variable domain, its missing parts supplied by reference TRBV15 and TRBJ2-3, is DAMVIQNPRYQVTQFGKPVTLSCSQTLNHNVMYWYQQKSSQAPKLLFHYYDKDFNNEADTPDNFQSRRPNTSFCFLDIRSPGLGDTAMYLCATSGPNTDTQYFGPGTRLTVL.

The genes are TRBV19 and TRBJ2-2; TRBD1 matches 10 bases. J gave up 2 bases and V 7 bases, and 16 bases lay outside the gene matches. The length of the CDR3 is 19 residues. Germline CDR1 and CDR2: LNHDA and SQIVND (reference sequence). The CDR3 DNA follows: TGTGCCAGTAACCCGGGACAGGGGCTGGGCAGACAAAACACCGGGGAGCTGTTTTTT. Protein sequence: CASNPGQGLGRQNTGELFF. The whole variable domain, filled in from reference TRBV19 and TRBJ2-2, reads DGGITQSPKYLFRKEGQNVTLSCEQNLNHDAMYWYRQDPGQGLRLIYYSQIVNDFQKGDIAEGYSVSREKKESFPLTVTSAQKNPTAFYLCASNPGQGLGRQNTGELFFGEGSRLTVL.

The V and J genes are TRBV19 and TRBJ1-2; possible D gene TRBD1, 5 bases. Between the trimmed V and J ends, which lost 5 bases and 2 bases, there was a span of 12 bases. This CDR3 is 14 amino acids long. Germline V gene lookup returns CDR1 LNHDA and CDR2 SQIVND (reference sequence). The CDR3 DNA is TGTGCCAGTAGTGTAGGGGACGAAAACTATGGCTACACCTTC. Residues: CASSVGDENYGYTF.

This clone occurred once. CDR3 loop: CASSRMGGGTGYTF. The CDR3 region has the DNA TGTGCCAGCAGCCGGATGGGCGGCGGGACGGGCTACACCTTC. This sequence joins TRBV6-1 and TRBJ1-2, with D tentatively TRBD1 (5 bases). This CDR3 has 14 residues. CDR1 and CDR2 from the germline V gene are MNHNS and SASEGT. V was shortened by 6 bases and J by 8 bases, with 19 bases between the two germline ends.

CDR3 region: CASSLVTGGAYEQYF. DNA of the CDR3: TGTGCCAGCAGCTTAGTAACGGGCGGAGCCTACGAGCAGTACTTC. The genes are TRBV7-3 and TRBJ2-7; no clear D. Germline V CDR1 and CDR2: SGHTA, FQGTGA. V lost 2 bases and J lost 2, with 13 bases in between. The CDR3 length is 15 residues.

J is TRBJ2-7 and V is TRBV2, with D hard to call. V was cut by 2 bases and J by 3 bases, with 23 bases left in between. The CDR3 contains 18 residues. The germline gives CDR1 SNHLY, CDR2 FYNNEI. This CDR3 reads CASSEMVALSNRLYEQYF. The CDR3 DNA reads as TGTGCCAGCAGTGAAATGGTAGCCTTATCCAACAGACTCTACGAGCAGTACTTC.

This chain joins TRBV27 and TRBJ2-7; D unresolved. Germline CDR1 reads MNHEY; CDR2 reads SMNVEV (reference sequence). V was trimmed by 2 bases and J by 2 bases, leaving 10 bases between them. CDR3 length: 14 amino acids. CDR3 sequence: CASSLRHGTYEQYF. The CDR3 DNA reads TGTGCCAGCAGTTTAAGGCACGGCACCTACGAGCAGTACTTC.

V gene TRBV6-1 combines with J gene TRBJ2-3, with 13 nucleotides matching TRBD2. This CDR3 spans 16 amino acids. Looked up from germline, CDR1 is MNHNS and CDR2 is SASEGT. J lost 4 bases, V lost 3 bases, and 4 bases had no gene match. The CDR3 loop is CASSEEGTSGADTQYF. The CDR3, as DNA: TGTGCCAGCAGTGAGGAGGGGACTAGCGGGGCAGATACGCAGTATTTT.

The chain couples TRBV19 to TRBJ1-2; no reliable D call. The germline gives CDR1 LNHDA, CDR2 SQIVND (reference sequence). The CDR3 loop spans 13 amino acids. With 3 bases removed from V and 2 bases from J, the gap between germline ends came to 7 bases. The CDR3 nucleotides are TGTGCCAGTAGTATGGGAGGGAACTATGGCTACACCTTC. As protein: CASSMGGNYGYTF.

V usage is TRBV5-4 and J usage is TRBJ1-2; 8 positions match TRBD1. CDR1 SGHNT and CDR2 YYREEE come from the germline V gene (reference sequence). The CDR3 extends over 17 amino acids. Germline trimming cut 3 bases from V and 3 bases from J; bases unmatched to any gene: 13. CDR3 coding DNA: TGTGCCAGCAGCTCCCTATACGGACAGGGTGACTACTATGGCTACACCTTC. Amino acids: CASSSLYGQGDYYGYTF.

The V call is TRBV30, the J call TRBJ2-7; 8 bases match TRBD1. This CDR3 region has 13 residues. V shed 5 bases, J shed 2 bases, and the junction held 5 bases outside the gene matches. From germline, CDR1 is GTSNPN and CDR2 SVGIG (reference sequence). The CDR3 coding sequence is TGTGCCTGGGGACAGGGCACCCCCTACGAGCAGTACTTC. The encoded protein is CAWGQGTPYEQYF.

The table lists this clone with a count of one. The chain is built from TRBV5-6 and TRBJ1-2; D gene unclear. The length of the CDR3 is 14 residues. The ends were cut back, 0 bases at V and 8 bases at J, with 14 bases in the middle. The germline CDR1 and CDR2 sequences are SGHDT and YYEEEE. CDR3 protein: CASSLGANLGGYTF. The DNA for the CDR3 is TGTGCCAGCAGCTTGGGGGCCAACCTGGGCGGCTACACCTTC. The complete variable domain, with remaining parts taken from reference TRBV5-6 and TRBJ1-2, reads DAGVTQSPTHLIKTRGQQVTLRCSPKSGHDTVSWYQQALGQGPQFIFQYYEEEERQRGNFPDRFSGHQFPNYSSELNVNALLLGDSALYLCASSLGANLGGYTFGSGTRLTVV.

The chain recombines TRBV7-9 with TRBJ1-5; D gene uncertain. Germline V gene sequence: CDR1 SEHNR, CDR2 FQNEAQ (reference sequence). Between the trimmed V and J ends, which lost 7 bases and 4 bases, there was a span of 14 bases. CDR3 length equals 14 residues. CDR3 sequence: CASTRGGENQPQHF. DNA of the CDR3: TGTGCCAGCACCCGGGGAGGAGAGAATCAGCCCCAGCATTTT.

The J gene is TRBJ1-1, the V gene TRBV5-1; no clear D. The CDR3 runs 13 residues. The V gene lost 3 bases and the J gene lost 4 bases, with 10 bases spanning the gap. Looked up from germline, CDR1 is SGHRS and CDR2 is YFSETQ. The CDR3 spells CASSSTRGTEAFF. The CDR3 nucleotides read TGCGCCAGCAGCTCGACTCGGGGCACTGAAGCTTTCTTT.

This clone was counted once. J is TRBJ1-1 and V is TRBV11-2; TRBD1 agrees at 9 bases. CDR1 is SGHAT and CDR2 is FQNNGV in the germline V gene. The CDR3 contains 11 residues. The V and J ends lost 4 bases and 11 bases, in that order; junction bases with no gene match: 2. CDR3 bases: TGTGCCAGCAGCTCAGGACAGGGGGCTTTCTTT. It specifies CASSSGQGAFF.

The chain has TRBV7-2 and TRBJ2-3; D is undetermined. There are 15 residues in the CDR3. Trimming removed 6 bases from V and 0 bases from J, with 13 bases in between. Per germline, CDR1 SGHTA and CDR2 FQGNSA. Here the CDR3 reads CASSIFWPSTDTQYF. In DNA, the CDR3 is TGTGCCAGCAGTATTTTCTGGCCTAGCACAGATACGCAGTATTTT.

The CDR3 region has the DNA TGTGCCAGCAGGACCGGACAGTCTAATGAGCAGTTCTTC. Protein sequence: CASRTGQSNEQFF. The V call is TRBV6-1, the J call TRBJ2-1, with D perhaps TRBD1 (6 bases). The CDR3 is 13 residues long. Germline loops: CDR1 MNHNS, CDR2 SASEGT. V lost 6 bases and J 7 bases, leaving 13 bases between the germline ends.

This clone has a single count. The CDR3 DNA reads TGTGCCAGCAGTTTATGGGCCGGGGACATTCAGTACTTC. Its protein product is CASSLWAGDIQYF. V is TRBV28 and J is TRBJ2-4, with a weak D call TRBD2 (5 bases). The CDR3 spans 13 residues. With 0 bases removed from V and 8 bases from J, the gap between germline ends came to 8 bases. CDR1 and CDR2 from the germline V gene are MDHEN and SYDVKM.